The 20 T cell receptor beta chains presented below share a single source sample, sequenced in a study of Ad26.COV2.S vaccination and SARS-CoV-2 variants. Some clones are missing from TCRdb's copy, which holds only in-frame ones; the method was immunoSEQ multiplex PCR. The sample lists fewer than 500,000 clones, roughly 90% occurring once. Treatment given: roughly 18 received Ad26.COV2.S at low or high dose, single or two shots; 5 received placebo; per-sample allocation not given. The samples were gathered on day 63 after the first injection of vaccine or placebo. Sequencing was performed on peripheral blood, taken in a trial of Ad26.COV2.S vaccine versus placebo. The source of these receptors is a person between 18 and 65 years old who received the Ad26.COV2.S COVID-19 vaccine or a placebo.

The V and J genes are TRBV6-5 and TRBJ2-1; 9 nucleotides match TRBD1. Per the germline V gene, CDR1 is MNHEY and CDR2 is SVGAGI. V lost 6 bases, J lost 9 bases, and 9 bases stayed unmatched. The CDR3 runs 14 residues. The CDR3 nucleotides read TGTGCCAGCAGCCTCCGGGACAGGGAATTTGAGCAGTTCTTC. As protein: CASSLRDREFEQFF.

This clone came up once. The V gene is TRBV15, the J gene TRBJ1-1; D remains unclear. V lost 0 bases to trimming and J lost 6 bases, with 8 bases between them. Germline V gene sequence: CDR1 LNHNV, CDR2 YYDKDF (reference sequence). CDR3 length: 13 residues. The CDR3 sequence is CATSRDSGAEAFF. In DNA form, the CDR3 reads TGTGCCACCAGCAGAGACTCCGGTGCTGAAGCTTTCTTT.

This clone showed up just a few times. The chain is built from TRBV3-1 (or the pseudogene TRBV3-2) and TRBJ2-1; D is unresolved. The ends were cut back, 2 bases at V and 6 bases at J, with 5 bases in the middle. Germline V gene lookup returns CDR1 LGHDT and CDR2 YNNKEL (reference sequence). CDR3 length: 12 amino acids. The CDR3 nucleotides are TGTGCCAGCAGCCAACTCCTCAATGAGCAGTTCTTC. The encoded protein is CASSQLLNEQFF.

This chain's CDR3 is CASSGAVGVGTEAFF. The CDR3 DNA reads as TGCGCCAGCAGCGGGGCGGTGGGGGTGGGCACTGAAGCTTTCTTT. This chain uses TRBV5-1 with TRBJ1-1; D is possibly TRBD1 (5 bases). The CDR3 contains 15 residues. The germline V and J ends were trimmed by 4 bases and 4 bases, with 17 bases remaining between them. From germline, CDR1 is SGHRS and CDR2 YFSETQ.

The rearrangement uses TRBV4-3 and TRBJ1-2; TRBD1 matches 12 bases. This CDR3 spans 15 amino acids. Trimming cost V 2 bases and J 8 bases; bases outside gene matches: 6. From germline, CDR1 is LGHNA and CDR2 YSLEER. This CDR3 is CASSQPGQGARGYTF. DNA of the CDR3: TGCGCCAGCAGCCAACCGGGACAGGGGGCGCGCGGCTACACCTTC.

The rearrangement links TRBV18 to TRBJ2-3, with TRBD1 matching over 9 bases. The junction had 5 bases not matched to a gene; V was cut back by 3 bases and J by 4 bases. Germline V gives CDR1 KGHSH, CDR2 LQKENI. CDR3 size: 15 residues. The CDR3 region is CASSPGQGDADTQYF. In DNA form, the CDR3 reads TGTGCCAGCTCACCGGGACAGGGTGACGCAGATACGCAGTATTTT.

V is TRBV19 and J is TRBJ2-1; tentatively, D is TRBD2 (6 bases). Between the trimmed V and J ends, which lost 0 bases and 3 bases, there was a span of 21 bases. CDR1 and CDR2 from the germline V gene are LNHDA and SQIVND (reference sequence). CDR3 size: 19 residues. The CDR3 loop is CASSIEGAGGRFFYNEQFF. CDR3 nucleotides: TGTGCCAGTAGTATAGAGGGAGCGGGTGGCAGGTTCTTCTACAATGAGCAGTTCTTC.

The chain employs TRBV6-5 and TRBJ1-5; D is uncertain. V lost 0 bases and J 5 bases, leaving 11 bases between the germline ends. Germline V gives CDR1 MNHEY, CDR2 SVGAGI. The CDR3 has 15 residues. The CDR3: CASSYSSGIDQPQHF. Here the CDR3 DNA reads TGTGCCAGCAGTTACTCCTCAGGTATCGATCAGCCCCAGCATTTT.

This clone was seen just once. CDR3: CASSQFLDAGELFF. The CDR3 coding sequence is TGTGCCAGCAGCCAATTCCTAGACGCCGGGGAGCTGTTTTTT. This chain links TRBV4-2 with TRBJ2-2; D gene ambiguous. CDR1 is LGHNA, CDR2 YNFKEQ, per germline. The CDR3 runs to 14 residues. V lost 2 bases and J 6 bases, leaving 10 bases between the germline ends.

The chain employs TRBV5-8 and TRBJ1-1, with 7 bases that match TRBD1. Germline V lookup: CDR1 SGHTS, CDR2 YDEGEE. There are 13 residues in the CDR3. After removal of 4 bases from V and 1 base from J, the junction contained 1 base not matched to a gene. Here the CDR3 DNA reads TGTGCCAGCAGCAGGGACAGGAACACTGAAGCTTTCTTT. Its translation is CASSRDRNTEAFF.

The chain combines TRBV4-3 with TRBJ2-2; 7 bases line up with TRBD1. The CDR3 has 15 amino acids. V lost 2 bases and J lost 5; bases outside the gene matches: 5. Germline V lookup: CDR1 LGHNA, CDR2 YSLEER. The CDR3 loop reads CASSQSSTGTGELFF. In DNA form, the CDR3 reads TGCGCCAGCAGCCAATCCTCGACAGGGACCGGGGAGCTGTTTTTT.

The V gene is TRBV5-5, the J gene TRBJ2-5; D not certain. With 0 bases removed from V and 13 bases from J, the gap between germline ends came to 19 bases. The CDR3 totals 14 residues. The germline gives CDR1 SGHKS, CDR2 YYEKEE (reference sequence). The DNA for the CDR3 is TGTGCCAGCAGCTTGGAGGGAATTTCGGCGAGGCCGTACTTC. Residues: CASSLEGISARPYF.

The chain combines TRBV30 with TRBJ1-5; D not resolved. The ends were cut back, 2 bases at V and 0 bases at J, with 8 bases in the middle. The germline gives CDR1 GTSNPN, CDR2 SVGIG (reference sequence). The CDR3 is 14 amino acids. The CDR3 bases are TGTGCCTGGAGTAGAGGGTCTAGCAATCAGCCCCAGCATTTT. Translation: CAWSRGSSNQPQHF.

The chain joins TRBV19 to TRBJ1-1, with no clear D. Germline V gene lookup returns CDR1 LNHDA and CDR2 SQIVND (reference sequence). Trimming took 6 bases from V and 0 from J, leaving 14 bases between them. The CDR3 sequence is 15 residues long. The CDR3 bases are TGTGCCAGTAGGAGAACATTGGGGATGAACACTGAAGCTTTCTTT. It codes for CASRRTLGMNTEAFF.

The rearrangement links TRBV9 to TRBJ2-3, with 8 bases fitting TRBD1. The germline gives CDR1 SGDLS, CDR2 YYNGEE. This CDR3 has 13 amino acids. After removal of 3 bases from V and 5 bases from J, the junction contained 2 bases not matched to a gene. CDR3 sequence (DNA): TGTGCCAGCAGCGCGGGACAGGTAGATACGCAGTATTTT. Its translation: CASSAGQVDTQYF.

The chain employs TRBV28 and TRBJ2-7, with D unclear. Per germline, CDR1 MDHEN and CDR2 SYDVKM. V was cut by 6 bases and J by 3 bases, with 15 bases left in between. The CDR3 covers 14 residues. CDR3 loop: CASRNLLPDYEQYF. In nucleotides, the CDR3 is TGTGCCAGCAGAAATCTCCTCCCCGACTACGAGCAGTACTTC.

The chain links TRBV5-1 to TRBJ2-2; 7 nucleotides match TRBD1. V lost 4 bases to trimming and J lost 7 bases; unmatched junction nucleotides: 13. The CDR3 is made up of 16 amino acids. Germline assignment: CDR1 SGHRS and CDR2 YFSETQ. The chain's CDR3 is CASSTSTGVGVGELFF. In DNA form, the CDR3 reads TGCGCCAGCAGCACCTCAACAGGGGTAGGCGTCGGGGAGCTGTTTTTT.

The V and J genes are TRBV4-1 and TRBJ2-7; unclear D gene. The CDR3 sequence is 15 residues long. V lost 1 base and J 0 bases, leaving 10 bases between the germline ends. Germline CDR1 MGHRA, CDR2 YSYEKL. CDR3 bases: TGCGCCAGCAGCCAAGTATCTGTCAGCTCCTACGAGCAGTACTTC. Translation: CASSQVSVSSYEQYF.

The chain uses TRBV3-1 (or the pseudogene TRBV3-2) and TRBJ2-1; D is possibly TRBD1 (6 bases). In germline, CDR1 is LGHDT, CDR2 YNNKEL (reference sequence). The CDR3 spans 15 residues. V lost 0 bases, J lost 8 bases, and 14 bases lay in between. The CDR3: CASSQDLVRGDEQFF. In DNA, the CDR3 is TGTGCCAGCAGCCAAGATCTGGTCAGGGGCGATGAGCAGTTCTTC.

This chain joins TRBV7-2 and TRBJ2-7; 9 bases align to TRBD2. Germline V CDR1 and CDR2: SGHTA, FQGNSA. Trimming took 1 base from V and 6 from J; bases not matched to a gene: 4. This CDR3 spans 14 amino acids. For the CDR3, the DNA is TGTGCCAGCAGCTTAGTAGCGGGAGAGGTCGAGCAGTACTTC. Amino acid sequence: CASSLVAGEVEQYF.